The text below deals with one TCR beta chain. No antigen is known for it. The sample comes from a study of cytomegalovirus exposure and HLA in healthy donors. Findings of the study overall: Most TCR sequences were uncommon, yet certain public TCRs appeared in many donors. Cytomegalovirus association was listed for approximately 150 TCR beta chains.

60 Vbeta and 13 Jbeta primers were used in PCR. Assay: immunoSEQ multiplex PCR; the TCRdb copy retains only in-frame clones and omits some. The sample has 190,000 or so clones, 75% to 90% seen once; the top ten hold around 6%. The V and J ends lost 4 bases and 6 bases, in that order; junction bases with no gene match: 4. The CDR3 length is 14 residues. Germline lookup yields CDR1 MNHEY and CDR2 SVGAGI. The sequencing sample was made of PBMCs. This receptor was identified in a woman aged 45-65 years in good health and CMV-seropositive. The rearrangement links TRBV6-5 to TRBJ1-1, with 11 positions matching TRBD1. This CDR3 is CASSFRDRGAEAFF. The DNA of the CDR3 is TGTGCCAGCAGTTTCCGGGACAGGGGGGCTGAAGCTTTCTTT.